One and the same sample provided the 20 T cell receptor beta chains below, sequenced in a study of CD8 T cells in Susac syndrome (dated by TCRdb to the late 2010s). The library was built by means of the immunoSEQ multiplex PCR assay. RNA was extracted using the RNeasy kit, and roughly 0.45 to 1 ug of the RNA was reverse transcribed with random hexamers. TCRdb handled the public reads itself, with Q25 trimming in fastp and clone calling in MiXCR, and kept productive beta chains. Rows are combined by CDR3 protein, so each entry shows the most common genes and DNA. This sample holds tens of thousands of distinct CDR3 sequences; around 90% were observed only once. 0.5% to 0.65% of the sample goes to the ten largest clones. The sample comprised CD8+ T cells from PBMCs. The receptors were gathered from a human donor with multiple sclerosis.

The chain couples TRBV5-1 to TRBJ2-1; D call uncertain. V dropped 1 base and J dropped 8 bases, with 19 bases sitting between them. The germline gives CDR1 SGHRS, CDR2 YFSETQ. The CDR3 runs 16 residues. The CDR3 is CASSLTDIGPLDEQFF. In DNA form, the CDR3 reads TGCGCCAGCAGCTTGACCGACATCGGCCCCCTCGATGAGCAGTTCTTC.

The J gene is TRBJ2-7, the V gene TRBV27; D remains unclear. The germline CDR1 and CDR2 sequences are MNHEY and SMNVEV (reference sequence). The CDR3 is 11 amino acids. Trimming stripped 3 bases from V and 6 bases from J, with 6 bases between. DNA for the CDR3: TGTGCCAGCAGTTTTGGCCGCGAGCAGTACTTC. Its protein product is CASSFGREQYF.

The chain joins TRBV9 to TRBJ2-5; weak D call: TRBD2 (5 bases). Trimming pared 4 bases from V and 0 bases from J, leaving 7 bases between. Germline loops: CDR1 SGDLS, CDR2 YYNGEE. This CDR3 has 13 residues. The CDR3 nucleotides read TGTGCCAGCAGCCCCGGGAACCAAGAGACCCAGTACTTC. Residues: CASSPGNQETQYF. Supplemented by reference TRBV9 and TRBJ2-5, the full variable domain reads DSGVTQTPKHLITATGQRVTLRCSPRSGDLSVYWYQQSLDQGLQFLIQYYNGEERAKGNILERFSAQQFPDLHSELNLSSLELGDSALYFCASSPGNQETQYFGPGTRLLVL.

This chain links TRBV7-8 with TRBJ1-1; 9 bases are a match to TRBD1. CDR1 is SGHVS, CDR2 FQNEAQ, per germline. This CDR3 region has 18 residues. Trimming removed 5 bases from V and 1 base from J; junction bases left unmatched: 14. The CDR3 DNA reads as TGTGCCAGCAGCCCCACCTCACAGGGGGCCCCTTGGAACACTGAAGCTTTCTTT. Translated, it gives CASSPTSQGAPWNTEAFF.

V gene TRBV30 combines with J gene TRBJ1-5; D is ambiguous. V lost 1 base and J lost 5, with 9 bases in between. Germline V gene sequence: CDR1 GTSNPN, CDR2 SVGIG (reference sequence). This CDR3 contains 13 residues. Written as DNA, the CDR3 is TGTGCCTGGAGTGGGGCAGACCATCAGCCCCAGCATTTT. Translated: CAWSGADHQPQHF.

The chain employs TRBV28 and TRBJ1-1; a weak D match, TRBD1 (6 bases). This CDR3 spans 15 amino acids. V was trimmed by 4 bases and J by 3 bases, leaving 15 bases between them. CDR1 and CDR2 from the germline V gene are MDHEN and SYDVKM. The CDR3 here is CASSSGQPPYTEAFF. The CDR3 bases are TGTGCCAGCAGTTCGGGACAACCCCCCTACACTGAAGCTTTCTTT. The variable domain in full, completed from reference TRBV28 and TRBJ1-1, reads DVKVTQSSRYLVKRTGEKVFLECVQDMDHENMFWYRQDPGLGLRLIYFSYDVKMKEKGDIPEGYSVSREKKERFSLILESASTNQTSMYLCASSSGQPPYTEAFFGQGTRLTVV.

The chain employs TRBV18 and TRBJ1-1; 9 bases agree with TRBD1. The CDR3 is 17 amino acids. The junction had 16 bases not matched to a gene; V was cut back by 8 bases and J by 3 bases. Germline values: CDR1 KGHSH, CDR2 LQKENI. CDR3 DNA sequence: TGTGCCAGCCTCCCCCGGGACAGGGCCCTCCGGGACACTGAAGCTTTCTTT. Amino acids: CASLPRDRALRDTEAFF.

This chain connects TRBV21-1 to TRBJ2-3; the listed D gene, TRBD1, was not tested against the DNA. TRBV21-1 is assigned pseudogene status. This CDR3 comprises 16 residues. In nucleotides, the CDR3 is TGTGCCAGCAGCGAGGAGGCGAGGGGTGGCCTGGATACGCAGTATTTT. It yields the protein CASSEEARGGLDTQYF.

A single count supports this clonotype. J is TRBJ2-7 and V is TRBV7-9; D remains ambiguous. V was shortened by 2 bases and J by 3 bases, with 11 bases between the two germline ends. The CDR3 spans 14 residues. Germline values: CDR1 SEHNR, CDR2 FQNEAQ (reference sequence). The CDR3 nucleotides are TGTGCCAGCAGCTTAAATCACAGAATCTACGAGCAGTACTTC. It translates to CASSLNHRIYEQYF.

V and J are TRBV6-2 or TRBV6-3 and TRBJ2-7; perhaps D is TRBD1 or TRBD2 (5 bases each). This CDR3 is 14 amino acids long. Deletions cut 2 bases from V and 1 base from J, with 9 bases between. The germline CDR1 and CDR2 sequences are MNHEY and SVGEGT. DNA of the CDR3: TGTGCCAGCAGTTACGGGACGGATTCCTACGAGCAGTACTTC. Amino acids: CASSYGTDSYEQYF.

The CDR3 DNA reads TGTGCCATCAGTGAGTCGACCCGCACACCCCTCCACTTT. It encodes CAISESTRTPLHF. The rearrangement uses TRBV10-3 and TRBJ1-6; D uncertain. This CDR3 region has 13 residues. The germline CDR1 and CDR2 sequences are ENHRY and SYGVKD. V lost 0 bases, J lost 11 bases, and 8 bases lay in between.

The CDR3 DNA is TGTGCCAGCAGTTACGGGGCCGGCTACGAGCAGTACTTC. Amino acid sequence: CASSYGAGYEQYF. The V call is TRBV6-5, the J call TRBJ2-7; TRBD1 is a possible D gene (5 bases). The CDR3 totals 13 residues. The germline V gene has CDR1 MNHEY and CDR2 SVGAGI. Trimming took off 2 bases at V and 3 bases at J, with 8 bases between the two ends.

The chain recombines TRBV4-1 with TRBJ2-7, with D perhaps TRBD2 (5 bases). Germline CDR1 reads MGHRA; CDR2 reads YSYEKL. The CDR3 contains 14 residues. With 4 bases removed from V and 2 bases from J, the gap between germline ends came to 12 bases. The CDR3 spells CASSPEVEAYEQYF. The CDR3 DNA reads TGCGCCAGCAGCCCCGAGGTGGAGGCCTACGAGCAGTACTTC.

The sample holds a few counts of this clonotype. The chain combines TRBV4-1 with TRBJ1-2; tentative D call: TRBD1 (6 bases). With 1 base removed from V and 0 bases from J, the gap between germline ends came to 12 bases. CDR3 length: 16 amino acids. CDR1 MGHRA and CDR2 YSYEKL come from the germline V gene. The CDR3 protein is CASSQVPDRTNYGYTF. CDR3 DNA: TGCGCCAGCAGCCAAGTCCCCGACAGGACTAACTATGGCTACACCTTC.

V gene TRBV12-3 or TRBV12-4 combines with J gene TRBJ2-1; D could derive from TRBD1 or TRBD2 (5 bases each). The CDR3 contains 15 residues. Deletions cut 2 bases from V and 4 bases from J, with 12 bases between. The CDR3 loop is CASSLKSGSYNEQFF. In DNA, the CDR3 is TGTGCCAGCAGTTTAAAATCAGGGAGTTACAATGAGCAGTTCTTC.

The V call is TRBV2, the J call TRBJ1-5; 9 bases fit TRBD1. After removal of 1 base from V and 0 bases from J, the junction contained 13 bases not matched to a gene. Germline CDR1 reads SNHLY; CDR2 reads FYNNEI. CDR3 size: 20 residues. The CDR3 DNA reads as TGTGCCAGCAGTGAAGATCCCCTAACAGGGGGCGGCGATAGCAATCAGCCCCAGCATTTT. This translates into CASSEDPLTGGGDSNQPQHF.

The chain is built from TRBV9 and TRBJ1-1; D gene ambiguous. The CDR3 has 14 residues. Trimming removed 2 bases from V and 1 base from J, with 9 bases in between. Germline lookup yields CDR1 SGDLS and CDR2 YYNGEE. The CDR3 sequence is CASSVTTENTEAFF. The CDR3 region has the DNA TGTGCCAGCAGCGTGACCACAGAGAACACTGAAGCTTTCTTT.

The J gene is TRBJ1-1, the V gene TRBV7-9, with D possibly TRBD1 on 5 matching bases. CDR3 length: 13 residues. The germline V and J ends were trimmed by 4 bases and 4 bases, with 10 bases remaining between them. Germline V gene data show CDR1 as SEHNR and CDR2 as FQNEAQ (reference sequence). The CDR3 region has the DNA TGTGCCAGCAGCTCGACAGTAGGCACTGAAGCTTTCTTT. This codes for CASSSTVGTEAFF. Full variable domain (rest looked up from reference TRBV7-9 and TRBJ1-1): DTGVSQNPRHKITKRGQNVTFRCDPISEHNRLYWYRQTLGQGPEFLTYFQNEAQLEKSRLLSDRFSAERPKGSFSTLEIQRTEQGDSAMYLCASSSTVGTEAFFGQGTRLTVV.

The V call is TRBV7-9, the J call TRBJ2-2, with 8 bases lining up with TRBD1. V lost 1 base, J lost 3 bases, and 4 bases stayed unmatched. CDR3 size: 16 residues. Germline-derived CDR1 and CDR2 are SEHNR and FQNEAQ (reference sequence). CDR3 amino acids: CASSLETGVDTGELFF. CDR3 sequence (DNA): TGTGCCAGCAGCTTAGAGACAGGGGTAGACACCGGGGAGCTGTTTTTT.

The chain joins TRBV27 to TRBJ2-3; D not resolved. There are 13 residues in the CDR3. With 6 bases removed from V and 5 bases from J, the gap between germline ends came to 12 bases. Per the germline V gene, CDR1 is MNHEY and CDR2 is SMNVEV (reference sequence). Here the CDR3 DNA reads TGTGCCAGCAGGATCAGAGAGCTAGATACGCAGTATTTT. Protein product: CASRIRELDTQYF.